The 20 T cell receptor beta chains given below trace back to one sample, sequenced in a study of cytomegalovirus exposure and HLA in healthy donors. PCR employed 60 Vbeta and 13 Jbeta primers. Repertoires were generated with immunoSEQ multiplex PCR, while TCRdb's copy carries only in-frame clones and drops some. The sample yields under 130,000 clones, around 80% seen once. Input material: PBMCs. The receptors were sampled from a middle-aged woman in good health and CMV-seronegative.

The V gene is TRBV30, the J gene TRBJ2-7; 9 nucleotides match TRBD2. The V segment lost 0 bases and the J segment 3 bases; nucleotides outside the gene matches: 6. Per the germline V gene, CDR1 is GTSNPN and CDR2 is SVGIG (reference sequence). The CDR3 totals 15 residues. The CDR3 DNA is TGTGCCTGGAGTGTCGGTTCTAGCGGGATCTACGAGCAGTACTTC. It translates to CAWSVGSSGIYEQYF.

V and J are TRBV7-2 and TRBJ2-2, with a possible D match to TRBD2 (6 bases). Germline CDR1 and CDR2: SGHTA and FQGNSA. CDR3 length: 15 amino acids. Deletions cut 2 bases from V and 5 bases from J, with 12 bases between. For the CDR3, the DNA is TGTGCCAGCAGCTTACGGTGGGGGGAAACCGGGGAGCTGTTTTTT. It encodes CASSLRWGETGELFF.

The chain employs TRBV6-1 and TRBJ2-3; D gene unclear. V lost 2 bases to trimming and J lost 2 bases, with 11 bases between them. CDR1 and CDR2 (germline): MNHNS, SASEGT. The CDR3 spans 15 residues. CDR3 in DNA: TGTGCCAGCAGTGAACGGCTAGAAGACACAGATACGCAGTATTTT. It codes for CASSERLEDTDTQYF.

This clone was detected only a few times. The rearrangement uses TRBV2 and TRBJ1-2, with D perhaps matching TRBD1 (6 bases). V was clipped by 6 bases and J by 0 bases, with 17 bases between them. Germline-derived CDR1 and CDR2 are SNHLY and FYNNEI. CDR3 length: 16 residues. The CDR3 here is CASRGLGTNTNYGYTF. CDR3 DNA sequence: TGTGCCAGCAGGGGGCTCGGGACAAATACTAACTATGGCTACACCTTC.

This rearrangement joins TRBV28 to TRBJ2-5, with 10 bases identical to TRBD2. CDR3 length: 16 amino acids. Germline V gene lookup returns CDR1 MDHEN and CDR2 SYDVKM. The V segment lost 4 bases and the J segment 4 bases; nucleotides outside the gene matches: 9. The CDR3 here is CASSSRIAGGLETQYF. The CDR3 coding sequence is TGTGCCAGCAGTTCCCGAATAGCGGGGGGATTAGAGACCCAGTACTTC.

The chain combines TRBV4-3 with TRBJ2-7, with TRBD1 as a possible D gene (6 bases). Germline V CDR1 and CDR2: LGHNA, YSLEER. Trimming pared 0 bases from V and 5 bases from J, leaving 8 bases between. The CDR3 spans 13 residues. This CDR3 reads CASSQERTDEQYF. The CDR3 DNA follows: TGCGCCAGCAGCCAAGAAAGGACAGACGAGCAGTACTTC.

The V and J genes are TRBV10-1 and TRBJ1-6; 7 nucleotides align to TRBD1. This CDR3 region has 15 residues. With V trimmed by 8 bases and J by 10 bases, 14 bases remained unmatched. Per the germline V gene, CDR1 is WNHNN and CDR2 is SYGVQD (reference sequence). CDR3 loop: CASPQTGLKLSPLHF. CDR3 nucleotide sequence: TGCGCCAGCCCACAGACAGGGCTAAAACTATCACCCCTCCACTTT.

This clone was recorded once. V usage is TRBV7-2 and J usage is TRBJ1-2, with 7 bases aligning to TRBD1. The junction had 16 bases not matched to a gene; V was cut back by 5 bases and J by 1 base. Germline CDR1 reads SGHTA; CDR2 reads FQGNSA. The CDR3 is made up of 18 amino acids. Here the CDR3 reads CASSPHGGTANLNYGYTF. DNA for the CDR3: TGTGCCAGCAGCCCCCACGGAGGGACAGCAAACCTTAACTATGGCTACACCTTC.

V gene TRBV27 combines with J gene TRBJ2-5, with D possibly matching TRBD2 (5 bases). CDR3 length: 13 amino acids. Germline V gives CDR1 MNHEY, CDR2 SMNVEV (reference sequence). Trimming took off 5 bases at V and 1 base at J, with 8 bases between the two ends. The CDR3 sequence is CASSRSGQETQYF. CDR3 nucleotide sequence: TGTGCCAGCAGTCGGAGCGGCCAAGAGACCCAGTACTTC.

The gene calls are TRBV30 and TRBJ1-2; TRBD1 matches at 7 bases. The V gene's germline CDR1 is GTSNPN and CDR2 SVGIG (reference sequence). The CDR3 length is 15 residues. V shed 1 base, J shed 4 bases, and the junction held 9 bases outside the gene matches. CDR3 sequence (DNA): TGTGCCTGGAGTGCAACAGGGGAGTATGGCTATGGCTACACCTTC. Its protein product is CAWSATGEYGYGYTF.

V gene TRBV19 combines with J gene TRBJ1-5; D gene uncertain. The CDR3 has 17 amino acids. CDR1 and CDR2 (germline): LNHDA, SQIVND (reference sequence). Trimming removed 4 bases from V and 4 bases from J, with 20 bases in between. CDR3 DNA: TGTGCCAGTAGTAACCCCCCCACACAAGTCATAAATCAGCCCCAGCATTTT. Protein product: CASSNPPTQVINQPQHF.

In nucleotides, the CDR3 is TGTGCCAGCAGCTTAGCGGAGAATAGCGGGAGGGGGCAGTTCTTC. Translating it yields CASSLAENSGRGQFF. This rearrangement joins TRBV7-2 to TRBJ2-1; 11 bases are a match to TRBD2. The CDR3 spans 15 residues. V lost 0 bases to trimming and J lost 12 bases; unmatched junction nucleotides: 7. Germline CDR1 SGHTA, CDR2 FQGNSA. The whole variable domain, filled in from reference TRBV7-2 and TRBJ2-1, reads GAGVSQSPSNKVTEKGKDVELRCDPISGHTALYWYRQSLGQGLEFLIYFQGNSAPDKSGLPSDRFSAERTGGSVSTLTIQRTQQEDSAVYLCASSLAENSGRGQFFGPGTRLTVL.

This clone appeared a single time. The junction departs from germline at one end; a sequencing error may be responsible. CDR3 bases: TGTTCCAGCAGCTTAGGACAGGGGAACACTGAAGCTTTCTTT. It yields the protein CSSSLGQGNTEAFF. V usage is TRBV7-9 and J usage is TRBJ1-1; 8 nucleotides align to TRBD1. Germline CDR1 and CDR2: SEHNR and FQNEAQ (reference sequence). The CDR3 sequence is 14 residues long.

This clone was observed a few times. The rearrangement uses TRBV27 and TRBJ2-7, with 8 positions matching TRBD1. The CDR3 runs 15 residues. Looked up from germline, CDR1 is MNHEY and CDR2 is SMNVEV (reference sequence). V lost 9 bases and J lost 10; bases outside the gene matches: 20. CDR3: CASYPSRGRQEEQYF. CDR3 DNA: TGTGCCAGTTACCCTTCCAGGGGGCGCCAAGAGGAACAGTACTTC.

The chain joins TRBV7-2 to TRBJ2-5, with TRBD2 as a possible D gene (5 bases). The CDR3 runs 14 residues. In germline, CDR1 is SGHTA, CDR2 FQGNSA. V was cut by 0 bases and J by 10 bases, with 15 bases left in between. CDR3: CASSLALSLGDQYF. CDR3 sequence (DNA): TGTGCCAGCAGCTTAGCTCTTTCGCTCGGGGACCAGTACTTC.

The CDR3 loop reads CASSLEGTGDDGYTF. The CDR3 DNA is TGCGCCAGCAGCTTGGAGGGGACAGGGGATGATGGCTACACCTTC. V gene TRBV5-1 combines with J gene TRBJ1-2; TRBD1 aligns across 10 bases. Germline V gives CDR1 SGHRS, CDR2 YFSETQ. CDR3 length equals 15 residues. Trimming removed 0 bases from V and 6 bases from J; junction bases left unmatched: 5. Full variable domain (rest looked up from reference TRBV5-1 and TRBJ1-2): KAGVTQTPRYLIKTRGQQVTLSCSPISGHRSVSWYQQTPGQGLQFLFEYFSETQRNKGNFPGRFSGRQFSNSRSEMNVSTLELGDSALYLCASSLEGTGDDGYTFGSGTRLTVV.

Here the CDR3 DNA reads TGTGCCAGCAGCCGATACCGGGACAGCTCCTACGAGCAGTACTTC. It specifies CASSRYRDSSYEQYF. The V gene is TRBV27, the J gene TRBJ2-7, with TRBD1 identical over 7 bases. CDR3 length equals 15 residues. Germline values: CDR1 MNHEY, CDR2 SMNVEV (reference sequence). V lost 6 bases and J lost 0; bases outside the gene matches: 8.

The chain couples TRBV28 to TRBJ2-1; 7 positions agree with TRBD2. The CDR3 has 15 residues. Looked up from germline, CDR1 is MDHEN and CDR2 is SYDVKM. V lost 3 bases, J lost 5 bases, and 7 bases stayed unmatched. The DNA of the CDR3 is TGTGCCAGCAGTTTCCGTGGGGGGGGAGACAATGAGCAGTTCTTC. It yields the protein CASSFRGGGDNEQFF.

The V call is TRBV6-1, the J call TRBJ1-1; D is unresolved. Germline CDR1 reads MNHNS; CDR2 reads SASEGT. The V end was cut by 3 bases, the J end by 3 bases, with 5 bases between. This CDR3 has 12 residues. Here the CDR3 DNA reads TGTGCCAGCAGTGAGAGGGACACTGAAGCTTTCTTT. Protein sequence: CASSERDTEAFF.

V usage is TRBV6-1 and J usage is TRBJ1-5; 8 nucleotides match TRBD1. There are 14 residues in the CDR3. Germline CDR1 is MNHNS and CDR2 is SASEGT. V lost 5 bases, J lost 2 bases, and 2 bases stayed unmatched. DNA for the CDR3: TGTGCCAGCAGTCCGGGACAGGGCAATCAGCCCCAGCATTTT. Protein: CASSPGQGNQPQHF.